Below, 4 T cell receptor beta chains from the same sample are listed, as sequenced in a study of cytomegalovirus exposure and HLA in healthy donors. Amplification used 60 Vbeta primers and 13 Jbeta primers. The table came from immunoSEQ multiplex PCR; TCRdb's copy has only in-frame clones and leaves some out. This table has about 160,000 clones, 82% appearing once. Sequencing input: PBMCs. The receptors shown here come from a girl between 2 and 10 years old in good health and CMV-seropositive.

This chain joins TRBV7-8 and TRBJ2-5, with D possibly being TRBD1 (6 bases). Trimming removed 4 bases from V and 4 bases from J, with 10 bases in between. This CDR3 spans 13 amino acids. Germline V gene lookup returns CDR1 SGHVS and CDR2 FQNEAQ. CDR3 loop: CASSYGGGETQYF. In DNA form, the CDR3 reads TGTGCCAGCAGCTATGGGGGCGGAGAGACCCAGTACTTC.

V usage is TRBV5-1 and J usage is TRBJ2-2, with D perhaps TRBD1 (5 bases). CDR1 SGHRS and CDR2 YFSETQ come from the germline V gene. CDR3 length: 18 residues. V was clipped by 2 bases and J by 7 bases, with 24 bases between them. CDR3 region: CASSFTMRRQGSVGELFF. CDR3 nucleotide sequence: TGCGCCAGCAGCTTCACCATGAGGCGTCAGGGATCCGTCGGGGAGCTGTTTTTT.

The chain uses TRBV9 and TRBJ2-1; 10 nucleotides match TRBD2. This CDR3 is built from 15 residues. V gave up 3 bases and J gave up 4 bases; unmatched junction bases: 4. Germline CDR1 SGDLS, CDR2 YYNGEE. The DNA of the CDR3 is TGTGCCAGCAGCGGAGCGGGAGGGCCTTACAATGAGCAGTTCTTC. Amino acids: CASSGAGGPYNEQFF.

This chain's CDR3 is CASSLGQTGAQETQYF. CDR3 DNA sequence: TGTGCCAGCAGCTTGGGTCAGACAGGGGCCCAAGAGACCCAGTACTTC. This chain uses TRBV11-2 with TRBJ2-5; 8 bases fit TRBD1. The CDR3 length is 16 residues. CDR1 is SGHAT, CDR2 FQNNGV, per germline. V dropped 3 bases and J dropped 1; count of bases not matched to a gene: 7.